One sample yielded the 29 T cell receptor beta chains listed below, sequenced in a study of blood T cell repertoires in COVID-19. Sequencing used immunoSEQ multiplex PCR; TCRdb keeps in-frame clones, though not all of them. The profile shows 300,000 to 450,000 clones, about 85% of them singletons. The sequenced sample was peripheral blood. Receptor source: a woman in her late teens or twenties with acute or convalescent COVID-19.

This clone was observed a few times. V is TRBV5-8 and J is TRBJ1-6; unclear D gene. Germline CDR1 is SGHTS and CDR2 is YDEGEE. The ends were cut back, 1 base at V and 8 bases at J, with 13 bases in the middle. This CDR3 has 15 amino acids. This chain's CDR3 is CASSLRLGYHSPLHF. For the CDR3, the DNA is TGTGCCAGCAGCTTGCGACTTGGATACCATTCACCCCTCCACTTT. The complete variable domain, with remaining parts taken from reference TRBV5-8 and TRBJ1-6, reads EAGVTQSPTHLIKTRGQQATLRCSPISGHTSVYWYQQALGLGLQFLLWYDEGEERNRGNFPPRFSGRQFPNYSSELNVNALELEDSALYLCASSLRLGYHSPLHFGNGTRLTVT.

In DNA, the CDR3 is TGTGCCTGGAGGCGAGGGCAGAGCAATCAGCCCCAGCATTTT. The encoded protein is CAWRRGQSNQPQHF. The J gene is TRBJ1-5, the V gene TRBV30, with D unclear. Trimming shortened V by 3 bases and J by 1 base, and 10 bases separated the two germline ends. Germline CDR1 and CDR2: GTSNPN and SVGIG (reference sequence). This CDR3 spans 14 amino acids.

This clone was found once. The chain carries TRBV27 and TRBJ1-6; a possible D gene is TRBD1 (6 bases). CDR3 length: 17 residues. The germline V and J ends were trimmed by 7 bases and 5 bases, with 21 bases remaining between them. CDR1 and CDR2 (germline): MNHEY, SMNVEV (reference sequence). In DNA form, the CDR3 reads TGTGCCAGCACTATCGCTGGGCGAGGACAGCATAATTCACCCCTCCACTTT. Residues: CASTIAGRGQHNSPLHF.

The CDR3 DNA sequence: TGTGCCAGCAGCCCCGCCTTCGGGACAAGTAGAGCTTTCTTT. Its protein is CASSPAFGTSRAFF. V and J are TRBV27 and TRBJ1-1; possible D gene TRBD1, 6 bases. The germline gives CDR1 MNHEY, CDR2 SMNVEV (reference sequence). The CDR3 is made up of 14 amino acids. The V gene lost 6 bases and the J gene lost 10 bases, with 21 bases spanning the gap.

The CDR3: CASSEEGQVDLYNSPLHF. Here the CDR3 DNA reads TGTGCCAGCAGCGAGGAGGGACAGGTCGACCTCTATAATTCACCCCTCCACTTT. The V and J genes are TRBV5-4 and TRBJ1-6; 8 bases match TRBD1. Germline-derived CDR1 and CDR2 are SGHNT and YYREEE (reference sequence). This CDR3 region has 18 residues. The trim removed 4 bases at V and 3 bases at J, leaving 12 bases unmatched.

This chain joins TRBV5-1 and TRBJ2-3; D possibly corresponds to TRBD2 (6 bases). There are 17 residues in the CDR3. CDR1 and CDR2 from the germline V gene are SGHRS and YFSETQ. Trimming removed 0 bases from V and 6 bases from J, with 20 bases in between. CDR3 in amino acids: CASSLVGFGGISDTQYF. CDR3 DNA sequence: TGCGCCAGCAGCTTGGTGGGTTTCGGGGGTATTTCGGATACGCAGTATTTT. Full variable domain (rest looked up from reference TRBV5-1 and TRBJ2-3): KAGVTQTPRYLIKTRGQQVTLSCSPISGHRSVSWYQQTPGQGLQFLFEYFSETQRNKGNFPGRFSGRQFSNSRSEMNVSTLELGDSALYLCASSLVGFGGISDTQYFGPGTRLTVL.

To note about this clone: The sample has other DNA sequences that encode this CDR3 too. The rearrangement uses TRBV18 and TRBJ1-2, with 8 bases fitting TRBD1. CDR1 is KGHSH, CDR2 LQKENI, per germline. With V trimmed by 2 bases and J by 0 bases, 2 bases remained unmatched. The CDR3 sequence is 15 residues long. Here the CDR3 DNA reads TGTGCCAGCTCACCAGGACAGGGCGCTAACTATGGCTACACCTTC. Residues: CASSPGQGANYGYTF.

This clone was detected a few times. This chain uses TRBV5-6 with TRBJ2-7; 9 bases fit TRBD1. The CDR3 spans 16 residues. The germline CDR1 and CDR2 sequences are SGHDT and YYEEEE. J gave up 2 bases and V 4 bases, and 10 bases lay outside the gene matches. The CDR3 loop is CASSAYGTGQAYEQYF. DNA of the CDR3: TGTGCCAGCAGCGCCTACGGGACAGGGCAGGCCTACGAGCAGTACTTC.

V gene TRBV19 combines with J gene TRBJ1-2; perhaps TRBD1 as D (5 bases). There are 14 residues in the CDR3. Germline CDR1 is LNHDA and CDR2 is SQIVND (reference sequence). V was cut by 7 bases and J by 1 base, with 13 bases left in between. The chain's CDR3 is CASTVTGGNYGYTF. The DNA of the CDR3 is TGTGCCAGTACCGTAACCGGGGGTAACTATGGCTACACCTTC.

The rearrangement joins TRBV30 to TRBJ1-2; D might be TRBD1 (6 bases). V was shortened by 3 bases and J by 8 bases, with 16 bases between the two germline ends. The CDR3 totals 13 residues. Germline assignment: CDR1 GTSNPN and CDR2 SVGIG (reference sequence). CDR3: CAWSTRGPRGYTF. CDR3 coding DNA: TGTGCCTGGAGCACCAGGGGTCCCCGGGGCTACACCTTC.

A few counts support this clone. The V call is TRBV2, the J call TRBJ2-1, with 10 positions matching TRBD2. Germline assignment: CDR1 SNHLY and CDR2 FYNNEI. J gave up 8 bases and V 5 bases, and 12 bases lay outside the gene matches. The CDR3 has 16 amino acids. CDR3 in amino acids: CASSPGPSGRLDEQFF. The CDR3 nucleotides are TGTGCCAGCAGTCCCGGTCCTAGCGGGAGACTGGATGAGCAGTTCTTC.

This sequence joins TRBV5-1 and TRBJ2-5; D is possibly TRBD1 (6 bases). From germline, CDR1 is SGHRS and CDR2 YFSETQ. Trimming cost V 5 bases and J 5 bases, with 25 bases left between them. The CDR3 covers 17 residues. For the CDR3, the DNA is TGCGCCAGCAGTCAAACTTCTTTCTCCGACAGGTGGGAGACCCAGTACTTC. Translated: CASSQTSFSDRWETQYF. Looking up the rest from reference TRBV5-1 and TRBJ2-5 gives the full variable domain: KAGVTQTPRYLIKTRGQQVTLSCSPISGHRSVSWYQQTPGQGLQFLFEYFSETQRNKGNFPGRFSGRQFSNSRSEMNVSTLELGDSALYLCASSQTSFSDRWETQYFGPGTRLLVL.

The genes are TRBV11-2 and TRBJ2-7; TRBD2 agrees at 12 bases. V lost 1 base and J lost 3; bases outside the gene matches: 7. The CDR3 has 17 amino acids. CDR1 SGHAT and CDR2 FQNNGV come from the germline V gene. The CDR3 spells CASSLAALAGGLYEQYF. Written as DNA, the CDR3 is TGTGCCAGCAGCTTAGCCGCCCTAGCGGGAGGGCTCTACGAGCAGTACTTC.

This sequence joins TRBV28 and TRBJ2-3; D may be TRBD2 (5 bases). The CDR3 runs to 12 residues. V dropped 6 bases and J dropped 6 bases, with 10 bases sitting between them. Germline V gene lookup returns CDR1 MDHEN and CDR2 SYDVKM. The CDR3 spells CASSSRRDTQYF. The CDR3 region has the DNA TGTGCCAGCAGCTCACGGAGGGATACGCAGTATTTT.

V gene TRBV12-5 combines with J gene TRBJ1-2; D call uncertain. This CDR3 region has 13 residues. The germline V gene has CDR1 LGHNT and CDR2 FRNRAP. The germline V and J ends were trimmed by 4 bases and 3 bases, with 9 bases remaining between them. The DNA for the CDR3 is TGTGCTAGTGGTTCGGGGTTGGACTATGGCTACACCTTC. Translation gives CASGSGLDYGYTF.

The chain carries TRBV6-1 and TRBJ1-2; D remains unclear. Germline-derived CDR1 and CDR2 are MNHNS and SASEGT. V was pared by 1 base and J by 4 bases, with 10 bases between. The CDR3 has 14 amino acids. The chain's CDR3 is CASSEVDTFYGYTF. CDR3 DNA: TGTGCCAGCAGTGAAGTAGACACCTTCTATGGCTACACCTTC.

V is TRBV4-2 and J is TRBJ2-7; TRBD1 matches at 8 bases. V trimming: 3 bases; J trimming: 0 bases; junction bases outside the gene matches: 10. In germline, CDR1 is LGHNA, CDR2 YNFKEQ. CDR3 length equals 17 residues. The DNA for the CDR3 is TGTGCCAGCAGCCATTCGACAGGGGCACTAAGCTCCTACGAGCAGTACTTC. Its translation: CASSHSTGALSSYEQYF.

This clone was detected once. The rearrangement links TRBV11-2 to TRBJ2-1, with no clear D. The CDR3 is made up of 15 amino acids. Trimming took off 6 bases at V and 0 bases at J, with 12 bases between the two ends. The germline CDR1 and CDR2 sequences are SGHAT and FQNNGV. In DNA form, the CDR3 reads TGTGCCAGCAGTTACAGCCAGCTCTCCTACAATGAGCAGTTCTTC. Amino acids: CASSYSQLSYNEQFF. Using reference TRBV11-2 and TRBJ2-1 for the parts outside the CDR3, the full variable domain is EAGVAQSPRYKIIEKRQSVAFWCNPISGHATLYWYQQILGQGPKLLIQFQNNGVVDDSQLPKDRFSAERLKGVDSTLKIQPAKLEDSAVYLCASSYSQLSYNEQFFGPGTRLTVL.

The count of this clone is one. CDR3 DNA sequence: TGTGCCAGTACAGCGGCAGCTGCTATGAACACTGAAGCTTTCTTT. Translating it yields CASTAAAAMNTEAFF. The chain employs TRBV19 and TRBJ1-1; D uncertain. The CDR3 has 15 residues. Trimming took 7 bases from V and 0 from J, leaving 15 bases between them. Germline lookup yields CDR1 LNHDA and CDR2 SQIVND (reference sequence).

In this sample, this clone turned up once. The V call is TRBV28, the J call TRBJ1-3, with 8 bases that match TRBD1. This CDR3 comprises 17 residues. Unmatched junction bases numbered 16, after V lost 8 bases and J lost 4 bases. Looked up from germline, CDR1 is MDHEN and CDR2 is SYDVKM. The CDR3 DNA follows: TGTGCCAGCCATACACGCTCAGGGGGCTTATACGGAAACACCATATATTTT. This translates into CASHTRSGGLYGNTIYF.

The chain has TRBV9 and TRBJ2-5; 8 bases map to TRBD1. Unmatched junction bases numbered 8, after V lost 0 bases and J lost 1 base. This CDR3 has 17 residues. Per the germline V gene, CDR1 is SGDLS and CDR2 is YYNGEE. The CDR3 spells CASSVGQGAKIQETQYF. The CDR3 DNA reads as TGTGCCAGCAGCGTAGGGCAGGGGGCAAAGATCCAAGAGACCCAGTACTTC.

The chain combines TRBV6-5 with TRBJ1-2; 9 nucleotides align to TRBD1. The CDR3 is made up of 12 amino acids. Germline V gene lookup returns CDR1 MNHEY and CDR2 SVGAGI. Trimming removed 8 bases from V and 7 bases from J; junction bases left unmatched: 5. CDR3 DNA sequence: TGTGCCAGCGGGACAGGGCCCTTTGGCTACACCTTC. It codes for CASGTGPFGYTF.

CDR3 amino acids: CASSVAPQGARGGYTF. The CDR3 bases are TGTGCCAGCAGCGTAGCCCCCCAGGGGGCCCGGGGTGGCTACACCTTC. The chain carries TRBV9 and TRBJ1-2; 8 bases are a match to TRBD1. Germline V gives CDR1 SGDLS, CDR2 YYNGEE. With 0 bases clipped from V and 7 bases from J, the junction kept 11 bases outside the gene matches. This CDR3 has 16 amino acids.

The J gene is TRBJ1-4, the V gene TRBV27; D gene uncertain. Germline V gives CDR1 MNHEY, CDR2 SMNVEV (reference sequence). V was trimmed by 2 bases and J by 8 bases, leaving 12 bases between them. This CDR3 has 14 residues. CDR3 DNA sequence: TGTGCCAGCAGTTTAACTAGGGTACAGGAAAAACTGTTTTTT. This encodes CASSLTRVQEKLFF.

The chain carries TRBV11-1 and TRBJ1-4, with 10 positions matching TRBD1. Trimming removed 5 bases from V and 5 bases from J; junction bases left unmatched: 2. There are 14 residues in the CDR3. Germline V gene lookup returns CDR1 SGHAT and CDR2 FQDESV (reference sequence). CDR3 loop: CASSRGQGNEKLFF. The CDR3 DNA reads as TGTGCCAGCAGCCGGGGACAGGGGAATGAAAAACTGTTTTTT. Drawing the rest from reference TRBV11-1 and TRBJ1-4, the complete variable domain is EAEVAQSPRYKITEKSQAVAFWCDPISGHATLYWYRQILGQGPELLVQFQDESVVDDSQLPKDRFSAERLKGVDSTLKIQPAELGDSAMYLCASSRGQGNEKLFFGSGTQLSVL.

The rearrangement links TRBV6-1 to TRBJ1-1; 8 bases fit TRBD1. The CDR3 consists of 17 residues. CDR1 is MNHNS, CDR2 SASEGT, per germline. V trimming: 3 bases; J trimming: 0 bases; junction bases outside the gene matches: 9. For the CDR3, the DNA is TGTGCCAGCAGTGACCCCAGGGGGACAGGCATGAACACTGAAGCTTTCTTT. Protein sequence: CASSDPRGTGMNTEAFF.

V gene TRBV5-8 combines with J gene TRBJ2-1; 9 bases map to TRBD2. V was pared by 6 bases and J by 9 bases, with 22 bases of the junction left unmatched. CDR1 is SGHTS, CDR2 YDEGEE, per germline. This CDR3 spans 18 amino acids. The CDR3 reads CASTAYGTSLTPRAEQFF. The CDR3, as DNA: TGTGCCAGCACCGCTTATGGGACTAGCTTAACGCCGAGGGCTGAGCAGTTCTTC.

J is TRBJ2-3 and V is TRBV27, with 10 bases aligning to TRBD2. CDR1 MNHEY and CDR2 SMNVEV come from the germline V gene (reference sequence). J was trimmed by 4 bases and V by 3 bases; bases with no gene match: 7. The CDR3 totals 16 residues. CDR3 amino acids: CASSFKAGGPPDTQYF. As DNA, the CDR3 is TGTGCCAGCAGTTTCAAAGCGGGAGGGCCCCCAGATACGCAGTATTTT.

This clone was detected once. This chain links TRBV4-1 with TRBJ1-1; maybe TRBD1 (5 bases). V lost 0 bases and J lost 8, with 13 bases in between. This CDR3 contains 14 residues. CDR1 MGHRA and CDR2 YSYEKL come from the germline V gene. The CDR3 protein is CASSQDSLTVEAFF. The CDR3 region has the DNA TGCGCCAGCAGCCAAGATTCTCTGACAGTGGAAGCTTTCTTT.